The 18 T cell receptor beta chains below come from one sample, sequenced in a study of vaccination effects on CD4 cells after COVID-19. After around ten days in culture, the CD4+ T cells were isolated. Produced via immunoSEQ multiplex PCR; TCRdb's table is partial and in-frame only. The profile shows about 45,000 clones, 74% of them singletons. For these TCRs, the target antigens are not known. Sequences were derived from CD4+ T cells from PBMCs cultured without peptide, sampled before COVID-19 vaccination. These receptors were taken from a human donor who had a prior SARS-CoV-2 infection.

The rearrangement joins TRBV2 to TRBJ1-2; D uncertain. The length of the CDR3 is 13 residues. V dropped 2 bases and J dropped 8 bases, with 12 bases sitting between them. Germline V gene lookup returns CDR1 SNHLY and CDR2 FYNNEI. The CDR3: CASSETDREGYTF. CDR3 DNA sequence: TGTGCCAGCAGTGAAACTGACCGGGAAGGCTACACCTTC.

The rearrangement uses TRBV4-1 and TRBJ1-2; possible D gene TRBD1, 5 bases. Between the trimmed V and J ends, which lost 1 base and 3 bases, there was a span of 18 bases. CDR1 MGHRA and CDR2 YSYEKL come from the germline V gene. This CDR3 is built from 17 residues. CDR3 nucleotides: TGCGCCAGCAGCCAAGTTTTGACCCCCGGGACGGACTATGGCTACACCTTC. It codes for CASSQVLTPGTDYGYTF.

This clone occurred a few times. The rearrangement links TRBV30 to TRBJ1-5; D is uncertain. Trimming removed 0 bases from V and 2 bases from J, with 11 bases in between. Looked up from germline, CDR1 is GTSNPN and CDR2 is SVGIG (reference sequence). The CDR3 runs to 15 residues. CDR3 nucleotides: TGTGCCTGGAGTGTGGCAGGATTGGGCAATCAGCCCCAGCATTTT. Its protein product is CAWSVAGLGNQPQHF.

CDR3 region: CASSLGPRTSTWDTQYF. CDR3 DNA sequence: TGTGCCAGCAGCTTAGGTCCCCGAACGAGCACTTGGGATACGCAGTATTTT. The gene calls are TRBV7-3 and TRBJ2-3; D is unclear. Germline V gene sequence: CDR1 SGHTA, CDR2 FQGTGA. The ends were cut back, 2 bases at V and 6 bases at J, with 21 bases in the middle. CDR3 size: 17 residues. The full variable domain, its missing parts supplied by reference TRBV7-3 and TRBJ2-3, is GAGVSQTPSNKVTEKGKYVELRCDPISGHTALYWYRQSLGQGPEFLIYFQGTGAADDSGLPNDRFFAVRPEGSVSTLKIQRTERGDSAVYLCASSLGPRTSTWDTQYFGPGTRLTVL.

In its sample, this clone was seen once. This chain connects TRBV3-1 (or the pseudogene TRBV3-2) to TRBJ1-1, with D possibly TRBD1 on 5 matching bases. In germline, CDR1 is LGHDT, CDR2 YNNKEL (reference sequence). Trimming removed 3 bases at V and 1 base at J, with 6 bases between. The CDR3 is 13 amino acids. CDR3 amino acids: CASSQGRNTEAFF. In DNA, the CDR3 is TGTGCCAGCAGCCAGGGGCGGAACACTGAAGCTTTCTTT.

This clone was found a few times. This sequence joins TRBV7-3 and TRBJ1-3; no clear D. The V and J ends lost 0 bases and 2 bases respectively, with 5 bases between them. The CDR3 is made up of 14 amino acids. Germline lookup yields CDR1 SGHTA and CDR2 FQGTGA. Here the CDR3 reads CASSLTGAGNTIYF. CDR3 coding DNA: TGTGCCAGCAGCTTAACCGGGGCTGGAAACACCATATATTTT.

This chain connects TRBV9 to TRBJ1-2; unclear D gene. This CDR3 spans 13 amino acids. V was pared by 0 bases and J by 6 bases, with 9 bases between. In germline, CDR1 is SGDLS, CDR2 YYNGEE. The DNA of the CDR3 is TGTGCCAGCAGCGTAGCTCACGGGAATGGCTACACCTTC. Encoded protein: CASSVAHGNGYTF. The entire variable domain, with the rest obtained from reference TRBV9 and TRBJ1-2, is as follows: DSGVTQTPKHLITATGQRVTLRCSPRSGDLSVYWYQQSLDQGLQFLIQYYNGEERAKGNILERFSAQQFPDLHSELNLSSLELGDSALYFCASSVAHGNGYTFGSGTRLTVV.

This rearrangement joins TRBV5-4 to TRBJ2-5; weak D call: TRBD1 (5 bases). This CDR3 is 15 amino acids long. Germline V lookup: CDR1 SGHNT, CDR2 YYREEE (reference sequence). Trimming took off 3 bases at V and 2 bases at J, with 14 bases between the two ends. The CDR3 loop reads CASSSKTASQETQYF. CDR3 DNA sequence: TGTGCCAGCAGCTCGAAGACAGCTAGTCAAGAGACCCAGTACTTC.

This clone was detected a few times. This chain joins TRBV2 and TRBJ1-2, with D possibly TRBD1 on 6 matching bases. Deletions cut 4 bases from V and 8 bases from J, with 14 bases between. The germline gives CDR1 SNHLY, CDR2 FYNNEI. The CDR3 has 13 amino acids. This CDR3 is CASSGMGARGYTF. CDR3 in DNA: TGTGCCAGCAGTGGGATGGGGGCGCGGGGCTACACCTTC.

V and J are TRBV5-1 and TRBJ2-1, with 8 bases matching TRBD1. V lost 0 bases to trimming and J lost 7 bases; unmatched junction nucleotides: 6. The length of the CDR3 is 15 residues. Germline loops: CDR1 SGHRS, CDR2 YFSETQ. The CDR3 is CASSLVIQGANEQFF. CDR3 sequence (DNA): TGCGCCAGCAGCTTGGTGATCCAGGGGGCAAATGAGCAGTTCTTC.

This chain uses TRBV29-1 with TRBJ1-1; a possible D gene is TRBD1 (6 bases). Trimming took off 5 bases at V and 0 bases at J, with 10 bases between the two ends. The CDR3 loop spans 13 amino acids. CDR1 is SQVTM and CDR2 is ANQGSEA in the germline V gene. This CDR3 is CSVRQVLNTEAFF. DNA of the CDR3: TGCAGCGTTCGACAGGTTTTGAACACTGAAGCTTTCTTT.

This sequence joins TRBV19 and TRBJ1-2; TRBD1 agrees at 7 bases. The V segment lost 4 bases and the J segment 5 bases; nucleotides outside the gene matches: 7. The CDR3 has 14 residues. The germline V gene encodes CDR1 LNHDA and CDR2 SQIVND (reference sequence). The CDR3 DNA sequence: TGTGCCAGTAGTAGGTCGACAGGGATATATGGCTACACCTTC. Translation gives CASSRSTGIYGYTF.

This clone was detected a few times. The chain couples TRBV3-1 (or the pseudogene TRBV3-2) to TRBJ2-1; D is tentatively TRBD1 or TRBD2 (7 bases each). V lost 3 bases, J lost 9 bases, and 24 bases lay in between. The germline CDR1 and CDR2 sequences are LGHDT and YNNKEL (reference sequence). This CDR3 spans 17 amino acids. The CDR3 sequence: CASSQRMGGGASGEQFF. DNA for the CDR3: TGTGCCAGCAGCCAGAGGATGGGAGGGGGCGCGTCCGGTGAGCAGTTCTTC.

The DNA of the CDR3 is TGCAGCGGTGGCCCGGTTGAGACCCAGTACTTC. Translating gives CSGGPVETQYF. The chain combines TRBV29-1 with TRBJ2-5; the D is unclear. The V end was cut by 7 bases, the J end by 5 bases, with 11 bases between. CDR3 length: 11 amino acids. CDR1 and CDR2 (germline): SQVTM, ANQGSEA.

The J gene is TRBJ2-3, the V gene TRBV5-6, with D uncertain. The CDR3 loop spans 14 amino acids. Germline lookup yields CDR1 SGHDT and CDR2 YYEEEE. V lost 1 base, J lost 1 base, and 7 bases lay in between. As DNA, the CDR3 is TGTGCCAGCAGCTTGTCAGGTCGCACAGATACGCAGTATTTT. It codes for CASSLSGRTDTQYF.

The gene calls are TRBV2 and TRBJ1-2; unclear D gene. The V end was cut by 4 bases, the J end by 8 bases, with 26 bases between. The germline V gene has CDR1 SNHLY and CDR2 FYNNEI. CDR3 length: 17 amino acids. CDR3 amino acids: CASSGGVGSGSSSGYTF. The CDR3 DNA is TGTGCCAGCAGTGGCGGGGTGGGGAGTGGCAGTTCGAGCGGCTACACCTTC.

The rearrangement joins TRBV7-3 to TRBJ1-5; D is ambiguous. The CDR3 is 13 amino acids. CDR1 is SGHTA and CDR2 is FQGTGA in the germline V gene. Trimming stripped 5 bases from V and 3 bases from J, with 8 bases between. The CDR3 DNA follows: TGTGCCAGCAGCCCGGCGGCCAATCAGCCCCAGCATTTT. The encoded protein is CASSPAANQPQHF.

The chain employs TRBV20-1 and TRBJ2-3; TRBD1 is a possible D gene (5 bases). The CDR3 contains 14 residues. CDR1 is DFQATT and CDR2 is SNEGSKA in the germline V gene (reference sequence). Trimming cost V 3 bases and J 2 bases, with 12 bases left between them. The CDR3 protein is CSASVGADTDTQYF. The DNA of the CDR3 is TGCAGTGCTAGTGTAGGGGCCGACACAGATACGCAGTATTTT.